This passage covers 19 T cell receptor beta chains from one sample sequenced in a study of T cells in Graves' hyperthyroidism and ophthalmopathy. The CDR3 regions of TCR beta were amplified from RNA transcripts. HTBI primers were employed in a first-round RT-PCR of the TCR CDR3. TCRdb redid the calling of the multiplex PCR reads with MiXCR, one entry per CDR3 protein. The table shows approximately 600,000 distinct CDR3 sequences, with around 14% occurring only once. The sample comprised blood. All receptors derive from a woman aged 25 to 39 with Graves' hyperthyroidism that later progressed to Graves' ophthalmopathy.

The table lists this clonotype with a few counts. This chain uses TRBV6-5 with TRBJ1-1; D is unresolved. Germline V lookup: CDR1 MNHEY, CDR2 SVGAGI. Trimming cost V 2 bases and J 2 bases, with 9 bases left between them. This CDR3 comprises 14 residues. The chain's CDR3 is CASSYDGSNTEAFF. The CDR3 DNA follows: TGTGCCAGCAGTTACGACGGCTCAAACACTGAAGCTTTCTTT.

The chain recombines TRBV7-9 with TRBJ2-7; D may be TRBD2 (5 bases). The CDR3 runs 13 residues. Germline values: CDR1 SEHNR, CDR2 FQNEAQ (reference sequence). The CDR3 protein is CASGVGEAYEQYF. In DNA, the CDR3 is TGTGCTAGTGGGGTGGGAGAGGCCTACGAGCAGTACTTC.

Only a few counts were recorded for this clonotype. V gene TRBV12-3 or TRBV12-4 combines with J gene TRBJ1-3, with 7 bases lining up with TRBD1. Trimming removed 3 bases from V and 7 bases from J; junction bases left unmatched: 6. The CDR3 consists of 14 residues. CDR3 loop: CASSLGGQVNTIYF. The CDR3 DNA reads TGTGCCAGCAGTTTGGGAGGACAGGTGAACACCATATATTTT.

The chain employs TRBV14 and TRBJ1-1; no definite D call. CDR3 length equals 16 residues. Looked up from germline, CDR1 is SGHDN and CDR2 is FVKESK. V lost 0 bases, J lost 2 bases, and 13 bases lay in between. Here the CDR3 reads CASSQDLPAHNTEAFF. The DNA for the CDR3 is TGTGCCAGCAGCCAAGATTTACCAGCACATAACACTGAAGCTTTCTTT. Filled out from reference TRBV14 and TRBJ1-1, the complete variable domain reads EAGVTQFPSHSVIEKGQTVTLRCDPISGHDNLYWYRRVMGKEIKFLLHFVKESKQDESGMPNNRFLAERTGGTYSTLKVQPAELEDSGVYFCASSQDLPAHNTEAFFGQGTRLTVV.

This clonotype was seen at least ten times. The chain links TRBV19 to TRBJ1-3; 7 nucleotides align to TRBD1. Germline V gene sequence: CDR1 LNHDA, CDR2 SQIVND (reference sequence). Unmatched junction bases numbered 3, after V lost 5 bases and J lost 2 bases. The CDR3 sequence is 14 residues long. In nucleotides, the CDR3 is TGTGCCAGTAGTCGGGACAGCGCTGGAAACACCATATATTTT. Its translation: CASSRDSAGNTIYF.

This chain links TRBV5-1 with TRBJ1-1; 9 bases are a match to TRBD1. The CDR3 length is 16 residues. The V gene's germline CDR1 is SGHRS and CDR2 YFSETQ. V gave up 4 bases and J gave up 6 bases; unmatched junction bases: 13. This chain's CDR3 is CASSLGQGRKFAEAFF. The CDR3 DNA sequence: TGCGCCAGCAGCCTGGGACAGGGAAGGAAGTTTGCTGAAGCTTTCTTT.

This clonotype has ten or more counts. The rearrangement uses TRBV27 and TRBJ2-1; TRBD1 matches 9 bases. Unmatched junction bases numbered 10, after V lost 2 bases and J lost 8 bases. The CDR3 contains 16 residues. CDR1 and CDR2 from the germline V gene are MNHEY and SMNVEV (reference sequence). The CDR3 DNA sequence: TGTGCCAGCAGTTTAGCCCGGACAGGGGCGACCGATGAGCAGTTCTTC. Translation gives CASSLARTGATDEQFF.

The chain couples TRBV19 to TRBJ2-2; TRBD2 agrees at 8 bases. CDR1 LNHDA and CDR2 SQIVND come from the germline V gene (reference sequence). The CDR3 is 18 amino acids. V shed 4 bases, J shed 3 bases, and the junction held 13 bases outside the gene matches. The CDR3 sequence: CASSTGLATARDTGELFF. For the CDR3, the DNA is TGTGCCAGTAGTACAGGACTAGCAACCGCCCGGGACACCGGGGAGCTGTTTTTT. Filled out from reference TRBV19 and TRBJ2-2, the complete variable domain reads DGGITQSPKYLFRKEGQNVTLSCEQNLNHDAMYWYRQDPGQGLRLIYYSQIVNDFQKGDIAEGYSVSREKKESFPLTVTSAQKNPTAFYLCASSTGLATARDTGELFFGEGSRLTVL.

A single count supports this clonotype. The chain is built from TRBV28 and TRBJ2-2; D might be TRBD2 (5 bases). V was clipped by 5 bases and J by 0 bases, with 13 bases between them. There are 16 residues in the CDR3. Germline V gives CDR1 MDHEN, CDR2 SYDVKM. The CDR3 reads CASSAPGNANTGELFF. In DNA form, the CDR3 reads TGTGCCAGCAGTGCCCCCGGGAATGCGAACACCGGGGAGCTGTTTTTT.

This clonotype was counted only a few times. The CDR3 nucleotides read TGTGCCAGCAGCCATGGGACAGGGGTAGCCAAAAACATTCAGTACTTC. Protein: CASSHGTGVAKNIQYF. The chain joins TRBV6-1 to TRBJ2-4; 10 positions agree with TRBD1. V was clipped by 6 bases and J by 0 bases; unmatched bases: 5. The length of the CDR3 is 16 residues. Germline CDR1 is MNHNS and CDR2 is SASEGT.

CDR3 nucleotide sequence: TGTGCCAGCAGCTTAATGGGACTAGCGGGATCCACCGGGGAGCTGTTTTTT. Residues: CASSLMGLAGSTGELFF. The V and J genes are TRBV7-3 and TRBJ2-2, with 13 bases lining up with TRBD2. J gave up 4 bases and V 1 base, and 3 bases lay outside the gene matches. Germline CDR1 is SGHTA and CDR2 is FQGTGA. This CDR3 has 17 residues.

To note about this clonotype: The junction departs from the called germline gene at one end, perhaps through a read error. The chain has TRBV11-2 and TRBJ1-1; D not resolved. The germline V gene has CDR1 SGHAT and CDR2 FQNNGV. The CDR3 contains 15 residues. The CDR3 region has the DNA TGTGCCAGTATCATCCCGGGGAGGTCCCATGCTGAAGCTTTCTTC. It yields the protein CASIIPGRSHAEAFF.

This clonotype was counted at least ten times. The chain has TRBV6-1 and TRBJ2-6, with D tentatively TRBD1 or TRBD2 (5 bases each). Trimming left V 6 bases short and J 3 bases short, with 18 bases between. The germline V gene has CDR1 MNHNS and CDR2 SASEGT. The CDR3 covers 17 residues. This CDR3 is CASSPTGTVGGANVLTF. CDR3 DNA: TGTGCCAGCAGCCCAACTGGGACGGTCGGTGGGGCCAACGTCCTGACTTTC.

This clonotype was recorded at least ten times. V is TRBV3-1 and J is TRBJ1-4; D remains unclear. Trimming left V 3 bases short and J 5 bases short, with 4 bases between. The CDR3 consists of 12 residues. Germline assignment: CDR1 LGHDT and CDR2 YNNKEL (reference sequence). CDR3 coding DNA: TGTGCCAGCAGCCAGGAGAATGAAAAACTGTTTTTT. Residues: CASSQENEKLFF.

This clonotype was found many times. The rearrangement links TRBV2 to TRBJ1-1; tentatively, D is TRBD1 (5 bases). This CDR3 spans 13 amino acids. Trimming left V 4 bases short and J 4 bases short, with 10 bases between. Germline V gene data show CDR1 as SNHLY and CDR2 as FYNNEI. The CDR3 bases are TGTGCCAGCAGTGGGGGGGGATTCACTGAAGCTTTCTTT. Translating gives CASSGGGFTEAFF.

This clonotype was seen only a few times. This chain links TRBV6-1 with TRBJ2-1; D is unresolved. Germline values: CDR1 MNHNS, CDR2 SASEGT. This CDR3 comprises 14 residues. The V gene lost 2 bases and the J gene lost 4 bases, with 9 bases spanning the gap. The CDR3 loop reads CASSETSAYNEQFF. The CDR3 nucleotides are TGTGCCAGCAGTGAAACCAGCGCGTACAATGAGCAGTTCTTC.

Ten or more counts support this clonotype. The chain couples TRBV6-1 to TRBJ1-2; perhaps TRBD1 as D (6 bases). Germline V gene lookup returns CDR1 MNHNS and CDR2 SASEGT. Trimming removed 7 bases from V and 4 bases from J, with 19 bases in between. The CDR3 is 15 amino acids. The CDR3, as DNA: TGTGCCAGCACCTCAGAGGGGGGCGGGTTCTATGGCTACACCTTC. The encoded protein is CASTSEGGGFYGYTF.

The chain combines TRBV19 with TRBJ1-3, with D unclear. The CDR3 totals 17 residues. V was trimmed by 1 base and J by 0 bases, leaving 13 bases between them. Germline V lookup: CDR1 LNHDA, CDR2 SQIVND (reference sequence). CDR3 protein: CASSIGVVGSSGNTIYF. The CDR3 DNA reads TGTGCCAGTAGTATAGGCGTCGTTGGCAGCTCTGGAAACACCATATATTTT.

This clonotype was seen more than once but under ten times. A much larger clone is a single base away; this may be a read error. CDR3 protein: CAWSAEVGRRGVFF. DNA for the CDR3: TGTGCCTGGAGTGCCGAAGTGGGAAGGCGAGGGGTTTTCTTT. This chain uses TRBV30 with TRBJ1-1, with D tentatively TRBD1 (5 bases). This CDR3 has 14 residues. Looked up from germline, CDR1 is GTSNPN and CDR2 is SVGIG (reference sequence). V was cut by 1 base and J by 13 bases, with 22 bases left in between.